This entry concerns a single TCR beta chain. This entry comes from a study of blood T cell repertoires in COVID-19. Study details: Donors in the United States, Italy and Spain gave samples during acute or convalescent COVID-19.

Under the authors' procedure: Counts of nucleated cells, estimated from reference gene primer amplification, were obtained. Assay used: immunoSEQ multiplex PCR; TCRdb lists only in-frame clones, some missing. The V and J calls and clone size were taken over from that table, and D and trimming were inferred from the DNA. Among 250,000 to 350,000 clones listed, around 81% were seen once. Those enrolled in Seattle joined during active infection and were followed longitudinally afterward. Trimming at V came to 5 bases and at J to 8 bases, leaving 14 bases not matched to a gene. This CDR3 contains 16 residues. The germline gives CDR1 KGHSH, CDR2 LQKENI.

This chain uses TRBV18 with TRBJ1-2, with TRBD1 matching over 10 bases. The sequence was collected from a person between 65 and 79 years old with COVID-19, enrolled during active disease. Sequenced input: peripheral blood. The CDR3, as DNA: TGTGCCAGCTCAGCGGAATTTGGGACAGGGGTTGACGGCTACACCTTC. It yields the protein CASSAEFGTGVDGYTF.